The 13 T cell receptor beta chains in this list originate from one sample, sequenced in a study of CD8+ T cells in alopecia areata. A panel of CD4, CD8alpha, NKG2D, NKG2ACE and other markers served to sort pooled cutaneous lymph node cells. TCR sequencing used cDNA made by reverse transcription of extracted RNA. Data came from immunoSEQ multiplex PCR; TCRdb stores just in-frame clones and leaves some out. This sample has more than 250,000 clones and no singletons, with about 1.1% in the ten largest. The sequenced material came from CD4+ T cells sorted from a lymph node. The origin of the receptors is a C3H/HeJ mouse with alopecia areata. The MHC haplotype recorded for the strain is H2-k.

Turning to this clone: Gene names and germline match the mouse. Coverage ceases 4 residues before the CDR3 finishes, and the germline J gene fills in the end. The chain joins TRBV13-2 to TRBJ2-3, with D tentatively TRBD2 (7 bases). This CDR3 contains 17 residues. V was shortened by 1 base and J by 0 bases, with 15 bases between the two germline ends. Germline V gene sequence: CDR1 NNHNN, CDR2 SYGAGS (reference sequence). The CDR3 is CASGDWGAGGSAETLYF. The sequenced part of the CDR3 DNA is TGTGCCAGCGGTGATTGGGGGGCGGGGGGTAGTGCAGAA.

Comments on this clone: Gene names denote mouse genes. Sequencing ends 4 residues short of the CDR3 end; the germline J gene provides the rest. This chain uses TRBV5 with TRBJ1-1; possible D gene TRBD1, 5 bases. V was clipped by 1 base and J by 0 bases, with 9 bases between them. Germline V gene lookup returns CDR1 LGHNA and CDR2 YNLKQL (reference sequence). The CDR3 spans 15 residues. The chain's CDR3 is CASSQGRGANTEVFF. CDR3 DNA (partial): TGTGCCAGCAGCCAAGGGAGGGGTGCAAACACA.

On this clone itself: Gene names are the mouse ones. The observed sequence ends 4 residues before the CDR3 terminus, with the missing tail filled in from the germline J gene. This sequence joins TRBV17 and TRBJ2-3, with TRBD2 matching 8 bases. Germline trimming cut 1 base from V and 0 bases from J; bases unmatched to any gene: 3. The germline CDR1 and CDR2 sequences are MNHDT and YYDKIL. The length of the CDR3 is 16 residues. Here the CDR3 reads CASSRGGGPSAETLYF. The sequenced part of the CDR3 DNA is TGTGCTAGCAGTAGAGGGGGGGGGCCTAGTGCAGAA.

This clone was seen only a few times. Gene names and germline match the mouse. Read data end 4 residues before the CDR3 end; the end is taken from the germline J gene. The gene calls are TRBV5 and TRBJ2-2; 9 bases line up with TRBD2. Losses at the gene ends were 4 bases for V and 6 bases for J; bases not matched to a gene: 9. This CDR3 region has 16 residues. Per germline, CDR1 LGHNA and CDR2 YNLKQL (reference sequence). The CDR3 protein is CASSLGLGKGPGQLYF. The CDR3 bases that were read are TGTGCCAGCAGCCTCGGACTGGGGAAGGGTCCCGGG.

This clone was seen a few times. The gene symbols are mouse symbols. The read finishes 4 residues shy of the CDR3 end, and the germline J gene is used to complete it. This sequence joins TRBV13-3 and TRBJ2-2; TRBD1 matches at 8 bases. This CDR3 spans 15 amino acids. The trim removed 4 bases at V and 4 bases at J, leaving 6 bases unmatched. CDR1 is NNHDY and CDR2 is SYVADS in the germline V gene. CDR3 protein: CASSPGGAGTGQLYF. CDR3 DNA, as far as it was read: TGTGCCAGCAGTCCAGGGGGCGCGGGCACCGGG. Full variable domain (outside the CDR3, taken from reference TRBV13-3 and TRBJ2-2): EAAVTQSPRSKVAVTGGKVTLSCHQTNNHDYMYWYRQDTGHGLRLIHYSYVADSTEKGDIPDGYKASRPSQENFSLILELASLSQTAVYFCASSPGGAGTGQLYFGEGSKLTVL.

On this clone: Any gene name here is a mouse gene name. The read stops 4 residues short of the end of the CDR3; the missing end is completed from the germline J gene. This chain links TRBV5 with TRBJ1-2; TRBD1 agrees at 10 bases. V lost 2 bases and J lost 1; bases outside the gene matches: 4. The germline V gene encodes CDR1 LGHNA and CDR2 YNLKQL (reference sequence). This CDR3 is built from 16 residues. CDR3 residues: CASSQSTGGQNSDYTF. CDR3 DNA, as far as it was read: TGTGCCAGCAGCCAATCGACAGGGGGCCAAAACTCC.

This clone was observed at least ten times. Germline and genes: mouse. The read comes to an end 4 residues before the CDR3 does, leaving the germline J gene to fill in the end. The chain joins TRBV19 to TRBJ2-1; possible D gene TRBD1, 6 bases. The CDR3 runs to 13 residues. V was pared by 3 bases and J by 5 bases, with 9 bases between. The germline CDR1 and CDR2 sequences are FNHDT and SITEND (reference sequence). The CDR3 here is CASSNRVDAEQFF. CDR3 bases read: TGTGCCAGCAGTAACAGGGTTGATGCT.

For this clone: Gene names are the mouse ones. The read ends 4 residues shy of where the CDR3 ends; the end is completed using the germline J gene. Other nucleotide sequences in the sample specify the same CDR3. V usage is TRBV19 and J usage is TRBJ1-2, with 9 bases that match TRBD1. CDR1 and CDR2 (germline): FNHDT, SITEND (reference sequence). The CDR3 sequence is 14 residues long. With V trimmed by 5 bases and J by 2 bases, 4 bases remained unmatched. CDR3 DNA (partial): TGTGCCAGCAGGAACAGGGGGCAGAACTCC. It yields the protein CASRNRGQNS. The entire CDR3 reads CASRNRGQNSDYTF.

This clone was found a few times. The genes are named according to mouse. The read gets to within 4 residues of the CDR3 end, and the germline J gene fills in the rest. V and J are TRBV13-1 and TRBJ2-1; D gene ambiguous. Germline CDR1 NSHNY, CDR2 SYGAGN. This CDR3 region has 14 residues. Trimming took 1 base from V and 5 from J, leaving 10 bases between them. The sequenced CDR3 bases are TGTGCCAGCAGTGATCTGAACAGAGATGCT. Amino acid sequence: CASSDLNRDA. The complete CDR3 sequence is CASSDLNRDAEQFF.

This clone was seen a handful of times. These gene names are mouse names. The CDR3 end lies 4 residues beyond the end of the read and is filled in from the germline J gene. This chain links TRBV1 with TRBJ1-2; TRBD1 agrees at 8 bases. Germline trimming cut 2 bases from V and 3 bases from J; bases unmatched to any gene: 8. Looked up from germline, CDR1 is NSQYPW and CDR2 is LRSPGD (reference sequence). This CDR3 has 16 residues. The CDR3 reads CTCSAYQGALYSDYTF. The DNA read from the CDR3 is TGCACCTGCAGTGCATACCAGGGGGCGCTCTACTCC.

This clone has at least ten counts. Here the gene names and germline are mouse. The sequence runs out 4 residues before the end of the CDR3; the remainder is reconstructed from the germline J gene. The same CDR3 can be traced to other DNA sequences in this sample. The rearrangement uses TRBV13-1 and TRBJ2-5; TRBD1 might be the D (6 bases). V was clipped by 2 bases and J by 0 bases, with 7 bases between them. CDR3 length equals 14 residues. Germline V CDR1 and CDR2: NSHNY, SYGAGN. Incomplete CDR3 DNA: TGTGCCAGCAGTGAGGACAGTAACCAAGAC. This gives the protein CASSEDSNQD. The CDR3 reads in full as CASSEDSNQDTQYF.

This clone was seen a handful of times. Gene names are the mouse ones. The sequenced fragment ends 3 residues before the CDR3 boundary, so the rest is inferred from the germline J gene. The chain links TRBV5 to TRBJ1-6, with D perhaps TRBD1 (6 bases). TRBJ1-6 is an ORF, and what it does is uncertain. The CDR3 length is 16 residues. Per germline, CDR1 LGHNA and CDR2 YNLKQL (reference sequence). The V gene lost 0 bases and the J gene lost 2 bases, with 8 bases spanning the gap. CDR3 loop: CASSQDQGPYNSPLYF. Incomplete CDR3 DNA: TGTGCCAGCAGCCAAGACCAGGGGCCCTATAATTCGCCC.

This clone turned up a few times. The gene names given are mouse names. The missing CDR3 end, 4 residues past where the read stops, is filled in from the germline J gene. The J gene is TRBJ1-1, the V gene TRBV1; 9 nucleotides line up with TRBD1. There are 14 residues in the CDR3. Germline V gene sequence: CDR1 NSQYPW, CDR2 LRSPGD (reference sequence). CDR3 bases read: TGCACCTGCAGTGCAGATGGGGGACAGGGA. Translation: CTCSADGGQG. The complete CDR3 reads CTCSADGGQGEVFF.